This T cell receptor beta chain is drawn from a study of cytomegalovirus exposure and HLA in healthy donors. Whole-study results and caveats: In a later analysis, a genetic analysis reported fewer productive-TCR N-insertions in an Asian-associated ancestry cluster than the cohort average. A later analysis found TCR association rates differed by HLA locus, highest for DRB1 and lowest for HLA-C. Per published accounts, TCR beta sequences correctly predicted the HLA-A and HLA-B alleles of most subjects. In vitro testing confirmed a few CMV-associated chains as specific for CMV antigens.

With regard to this clone: Its antigen is unidentified.

13 Jbeta primers and 60 Vbeta primers were used for the PCR. TCRdb keeps only in-frame clones here, not all; method: immunoSEQ multiplex PCR. Of around 120,000 clones listed, roughly 79% are singletons. Sample: PBMCs. This TCR came from a man younger than 35 in good health and CMV-seronegative.

The CDR3 DNA follows: TGCGCCAGCAGCCGCGGGGGGCCCAGCACAGATACGCAGTATTTT. Amino acid sequence: CASSRGGPSTDTQYF. The J gene is TRBJ2-3, the V gene TRBV4-3, with 8 nucleotides matching TRBD2. Germline lookup yields CDR1 LGHNA and CDR2 YSLEER. The CDR3 has 15 residues. The J segment lost 0 bases and the V segment lost 4 bases, leaving 3 bases of the junction unmatched.